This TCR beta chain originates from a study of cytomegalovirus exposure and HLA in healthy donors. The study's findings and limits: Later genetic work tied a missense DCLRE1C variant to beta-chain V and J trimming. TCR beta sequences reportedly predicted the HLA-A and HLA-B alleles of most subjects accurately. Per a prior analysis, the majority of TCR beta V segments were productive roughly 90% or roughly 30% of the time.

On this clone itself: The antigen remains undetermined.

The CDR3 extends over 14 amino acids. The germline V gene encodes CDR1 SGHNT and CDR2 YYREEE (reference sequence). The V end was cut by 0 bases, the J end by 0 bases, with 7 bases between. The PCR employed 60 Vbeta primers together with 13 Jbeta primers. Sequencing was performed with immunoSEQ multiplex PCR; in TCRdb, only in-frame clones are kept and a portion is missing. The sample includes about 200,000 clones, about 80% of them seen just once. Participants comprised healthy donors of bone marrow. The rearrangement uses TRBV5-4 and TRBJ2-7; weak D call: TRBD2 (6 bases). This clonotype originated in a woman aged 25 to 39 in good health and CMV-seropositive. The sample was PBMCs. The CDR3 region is CASSLVEGSYEQYF. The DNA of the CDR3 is TGTGCCAGCAGCTTGGTGGAGGGCTCCTACGAGCAGTACTTC.